The 32 T cell receptor beta chains presented below share a single source sample, sequenced in a study of cytomegalovirus exposure and HLA in healthy donors. This PCR relied on a set of 60 Vbeta primers and 13 Jbeta primers. Repertoires were generated with immunoSEQ multiplex PCR, while TCRdb's copy carries only in-frame clones and drops some. Of about 60,000 clones in the sample, about two thirds were seen once. Sequencing was done on a sample of PBMCs. The source of these receptors is a woman aged 55-70 years in good health and CMV-seropositive.

This clone was found once. This chain links TRBV5-6 with TRBJ1-2, with D possibly TRBD1 on 6 matching bases. Germline V gene lookup returns CDR1 SGHDT and CDR2 YYEEEE. This CDR3 comprises 15 residues. V was cut by 5 bases and J by 4 bases, with 18 bases left in between. CDR3 sequence reads: CASRRQSQGFYGYTF. As DNA, the CDR3 is TGTGCCAGCAGGCGGCAAAGTCAGGGGTTCTATGGCTACACCTTC.

The chain uses TRBV2 and TRBJ1-2; 7 bases line up with TRBD1. V lost 7 bases and J lost 4; bases outside the gene matches: 12. This CDR3 contains 15 residues. Germline V lookup: CDR1 SNHLY, CDR2 FYNNEI. The CDR3 region has the DNA TGTGCCAGCAAGCTTTCCGGGGGACAGATCTATGGCTACACCTTC. This sequence encodes CASKLSGGQIYGYTF.

CDR3 DNA: TGTGCCAGCAGCTTATTTGGACAGCAGAACTATGGCTACACCTTC. Translated, it gives CASSLFGQQNYGYTF. The V gene is TRBV7-6, the J gene TRBJ1-2; maybe TRBD1 (6 bases). Germline V gene data show CDR1 as SGHVS and CDR2 as FNYEAQ. V lost 2 bases and J 2 bases, leaving 12 bases between the germline ends. The CDR3 is made up of 15 amino acids.

This clone is large by share. The chain links TRBV7-2 to TRBJ2-2, with 8 bases aligning to TRBD2. Trimming at V came to 7 bases and at J to 4 bases, leaving 8 bases not matched to a gene. The CDR3 spans 15 residues. CDR1 and CDR2 from the germline V gene are SGHTA and FQGNSA. The CDR3 region is CASKTERGGTGELFF. The CDR3 DNA reads as TGTGCCAGCAAAACTGAACGGGGGGGCACCGGGGAGCTGTTTTTT.

In its sample, this clone was seen a few times. This chain joins TRBV2 and TRBJ1-1; tentative D call: TRBD1 (5 bases). The CDR3 extends over 11 amino acids. Trimming removed 7 bases at V and 4 bases at J, with 7 bases between. Germline V gene lookup returns CDR1 SNHLY and CDR2 FYNNEI. For the CDR3, the DNA is TGTGCCAGCACAACAGGCACTGAAGCTTTCTTT. Translation: CASTTGTEAFF.

CDR3 DNA: TGTGCCAGCTCACCAAAGACAGGGGAAGGCTACACCTTC. It specifies CASSPKTGEGYTF. V gene TRBV18 combines with J gene TRBJ1-2; TRBD1 aligns across 8 bases. The V gene's germline CDR1 is KGHSH and CDR2 LQKENI. V shed 2 bases, J shed 8 bases, and the junction held 4 bases outside the gene matches. CDR3 length: 13 amino acids.

V is TRBV10-3 and J is TRBJ2-1; 12 bases map to TRBD2. J gave up 3 bases and V 8 bases, and 5 bases lay outside the gene matches. Per the germline V gene, CDR1 is ENHRY and CDR2 is SYGVKD. This CDR3 is built from 15 residues. As DNA, the CDR3 is TGTGCCATCCGGACTAGCGGGGACCTCTACAATGAGCAGTTCTTC. Its protein product is CAIRTSGDLYNEQFF.

This clone was observed at least ten times. This sequence joins TRBV6-1 and TRBJ1-3; TRBD1 matches 7 bases. With 2 bases clipped from V and 10 bases from J, the junction kept 2 bases outside the gene matches. The CDR3 length is 12 residues. Germline loops: CDR1 MNHNS, CDR2 SASEGT. CDR3 sequence: CASSEQGVTIYF. CDR3 in DNA: TGTGCCAGCAGTGAACAGGGGGTGACCATATATTTT.

The V call is TRBV2, the J call TRBJ2-2; TRBD1 aligns across 8 bases. CDR3 size: 17 residues. The germline V gene has CDR1 SNHLY and CDR2 FYNNEI. V shed 2 bases and J 0 bases; nucleotides not matched to a gene: 5. This chain's CDR3 is CASSESLTGANTGELFF. As DNA, the CDR3 is TGTGCCAGCAGTGAAAGTTTGACAGGGGCGAACACCGGGGAGCTGTTTTTT.

With respect to this clone: Other DNA sequences from this sample encode an identical CDR3 as well. The chain combines TRBV6-5 with TRBJ1-5; TRBD1 matches 12 bases. The length of the CDR3 is 15 residues. CDR1 is MNHEY, CDR2 SVGAGI, per germline. The V and J ends lost 6 bases and 4 bases, in that order; junction bases with no gene match: 4. This chain's CDR3 is CASRGQGAGNQPQHF. The CDR3 region has the DNA TGTGCCAGCAGGGGACAGGGGGCTGGGAATCAGCCCCAGCATTTT.

The V call is TRBV4-1, the J call TRBJ2-4; the D is unclear. The CDR3 is 15 amino acids. V was clipped by 3 bases and J by 0 bases, with 9 bases between them. Germline lookup yields CDR1 MGHRA and CDR2 YSYEKL. The DNA for the CDR3 is TGCGCCAGCAGCCATTACAGTGGAGCCAAAAACATTCAGTACTTC. Residues: CASSHYSGAKNIQYF.

This clone has a handful of counts. This sequence joins TRBV6-1 and TRBJ1-1; TRBD1 agrees at 10 bases. Losses at the gene ends were 2 bases for V and 4 bases for J; bases not matched to a gene: 10. There are 17 residues in the CDR3. Germline V CDR1 and CDR2: MNHNS, SASEGT. This chain's CDR3 is CASSERDRGSVVTEAFF. In DNA, the CDR3 is TGTGCCAGCAGTGAAAGGGACAGGGGAAGCGTTGTCACTGAAGCTTTCTTT.

V usage is TRBV6-5 and J usage is TRBJ1-1, with D uncertain. Germline V gives CDR1 MNHEY, CDR2 SVGAGI. The CDR3 runs 13 residues. V was pared by 9 bases and J by 3 bases, with 14 bases between. The CDR3 spells CASLSLPDTEAFF. Written as DNA, the CDR3 is TGTGCCAGTTTGTCCCTTCCAGACACTGAAGCTTTCTTT.

This clone is a singleton in its sample. The chain joins TRBV5-4 to TRBJ1-2; possible D gene TRBD1, 6 bases. In germline, CDR1 is SGHNT, CDR2 YYREEE (reference sequence). The V end lost 4 bases, the J end lost 4 bases, and 17 bases lay between the germline ends. The length of the CDR3 is 15 residues. The CDR3 loop is CASSRNRVFSYGYTF. Written as DNA, the CDR3 is TGTGCCAGCAGCCGAAACAGGGTGTTCAGCTATGGCTACACCTTC. Variable domain in full (rest from reference TRBV5-4 and TRBJ1-2): ETGVTQSPTHLIKTRGQQVTLRCSSQSGHNTVSWYQQALGQGPQFIFQYYREEENGRGNFPPRFSGLQFPNYSSELNVNALELDDSALYLCASSRNRVFSYGYTFGSGTRLTVV.

Concerning this clone itself: Additional DNA sequences in this sample encode the identical CDR3. The chain has TRBV19 and TRBJ1-1; no firm D call. Germline V CDR1 and CDR2: LNHDA, SQIVND (reference sequence). V shed 4 bases and J shed 5 bases, with 11 bases lying between them. The CDR3 runs to 13 residues. The CDR3 reads CASSTGGRTEAFF. In DNA form, the CDR3 reads TGTGCCAGTAGTACGGGAGGTAGGACTGAAGCTTTCTTT.

The chain recombines TRBV25-1 with TRBJ2-1; D might be TRBD1 (6 bases). V was pared by 3 bases and J by 5 bases, with 14 bases between. The CDR3 is made up of 15 amino acids. Germline V gene sequence: CDR1 MGHDK, CDR2 SYGVNS. The CDR3 loop reads CASSDISGVDNEQFF. DNA of the CDR3: TGTGCCAGCAGTGATATTTCAGGGGTGGACAATGAGCAGTTCTTC.

The V and J genes are TRBV6-5 and TRBJ2-7; D may be TRBD1 (6 bases). CDR1 MNHEY and CDR2 SVGAGI come from the germline V gene. The CDR3 sequence is 14 residues long. V shed 7 bases and J shed 3 bases, with 16 bases lying between them. The CDR3 region is CASTLRQGIYEQYF. CDR3 DNA: TGTGCCAGCACTTTGAGGCAGGGGATCTACGAGCAGTACTTC.

The V and J genes are TRBV7-2 and TRBJ1-2, with 7 bases fitting TRBD1. The CDR3 totals 12 residues. After removal of 3 bases from V and 5 bases from J, the junction contained 0 bases not matched to a gene. Per the germline V gene, CDR1 is SGHTA and CDR2 is FQGNSA. CDR3 loop: CASSLGQYGYTF. The CDR3 nucleotides are TGTGCCAGCAGCTTGGGACAGTATGGCTACACCTTC.

CDR3 residues: CASSSDGGSRSETQYF. The CDR3 nucleotides read TGTGCCAGCAGCTCGGACGGGGGTAGTAGGTCAGAGACCCAGTACTTC. The V call is TRBV5-8, the J call TRBJ2-5; a possible D gene is TRBD2 (6 bases). Deletions cut 3 bases from V and 4 bases from J, with 19 bases between. CDR3 length: 16 residues. The germline V gene has CDR1 SGHTS and CDR2 YDEGEE.

The J gene is TRBJ2-1, the V gene TRBV4-1; a weak D match, TRBD1 (5 bases). Per germline, CDR1 MGHRA and CDR2 YSYEKL. V dropped 0 bases and J dropped 4 bases, with 16 bases sitting between them. This CDR3 is 17 amino acids long. The CDR3: CASSQEWPGGAYNEQFF. In DNA, the CDR3 is TGCGCCAGCAGCCAAGAGTGGCCTGGTGGGGCGTACAATGAGCAGTTCTTC.

The chain carries TRBV4-3 and TRBJ2-5, with a possible D match to TRBD2 (6 bases). This CDR3 spans 16 amino acids. The germline gives CDR1 LGHNA, CDR2 YSLEER. The germline V and J ends were trimmed by 1 base and 0 bases, with 12 bases remaining between them. CDR3 protein: CASSQVAGSYQETQYF. The CDR3 DNA is TGCGCCAGCAGCCAAGTGGCGGGAAGTTACCAAGAGACCCAGTACTTC.

This clone was observed many times. This sequence joins TRBV6-5 and TRBJ1-2; D possibly corresponds to TRBD1 (6 bases). The CDR3 length is 13 residues. Germline CDR1 MNHEY, CDR2 SVGAGI. V lost 6 bases and J lost 4, with 12 bases in between. The CDR3 DNA sequence: TGTGCCAGCAGGCCGGGACAAACCTATGGCTACACCTTC. Encoded protein: CASRPGQTYGYTF.

The chain has TRBV10-3 and TRBJ1-4; a possible D gene is TRBD1 (6 bases). Trimming pared 6 bases from V and 3 bases from J, leaving 11 bases between. The CDR3 is 14 residues long. The germline V gene has CDR1 ENHRY and CDR2 SYGVKD. CDR3 sequence (DNA): TGTGCCATCAGGGCAGGGGCGGCTAATGAAAAACTGTTTTTT. Residues: CAIRAGAANEKLFF.

J is TRBJ1-2 and V is TRBV5-6, with D tentatively TRBD1 (5 bases). The V end lost 0 bases, the J end lost 6 bases, and 9 bases lay between the germline ends. Germline V gene lookup returns CDR1 SGHDT and CDR2 YYEEEE. This CDR3 comprises 13 residues. In DNA form, the CDR3 reads TGTGCCAGCAGCTTGGGGGGGGTTGATGGCTACACCTTC. This encodes CASSLGGVDGYTF. Full variable domain (rest looked up from reference TRBV5-6 and TRBJ1-2): DAGVTQSPTHLIKTRGQQVTLRCSPKSGHDTVSWYQQALGQGPQFIFQYYEEEERQRGNFPDRFSGHQFPNYSSELNVNALLLGDSALYLCASSLGGVDGYTFGSGTRLTVV.

The chain joins TRBV5-1 to TRBJ2-7; 7 nucleotides match TRBD1. Losses at the gene ends were 0 bases for V and 4 bases for J; bases not matched to a gene: 7. The CDR3 is 15 residues long. Germline V gives CDR1 SGHRS, CDR2 YFSETQ. The CDR3 bases are TGCGCCAGCAGCTTGGAGGGACAGTTTGGATACGAGCAGTACTTC. The encoded protein is CASSLEGQFGYEQYF.

The table lists this clone with a few counts. The chain has TRBV5-4 and TRBJ1-2, with D unresolved. CDR3 size: 14 residues. CDR1 and CDR2 (germline): SGHNT, YYREEE (reference sequence). Trimming took 3 bases from V and 4 from J, leaving 13 bases between them. The CDR3 sequence is CASSSQAASYGYTF. Written as DNA, the CDR3 is TGTGCCAGCAGCTCCCAAGCAGCGTCCTATGGCTACACCTTC.

This clone was counted only a few times. This chain uses TRBV5-4 with TRBJ1-4; a possible D gene is TRBD1 (5 bases). Germline V CDR1 and CDR2: SGHNT, YYREEE (reference sequence). The CDR3 runs 15 residues. Trimming removed 4 bases from V and 5 bases from J, with 15 bases in between. This CDR3 is CASSAEGRNNEKLFF. The CDR3 DNA is TGTGCCAGCAGCGCGGAGGGGCGCAACAATGAAAAACTGTTTTTT.

V is TRBV19 and J is TRBJ1-1; D ambiguous. Trimming took 2 bases from V and 1 from J, leaving 5 bases between them. There are 13 residues in the CDR3. CDR1 and CDR2 (germline): LNHDA, SQIVND (reference sequence). This chain's CDR3 is CASSIIGNTEAFF. The CDR3, as DNA: TGTGCCAGTAGTATAATCGGGAACACTGAAGCTTTCTTT.

The J gene is TRBJ2-3, the V gene TRBV4-1, with 8 bases identical to TRBD1. The CDR3 runs to 15 residues. V lost 3 bases, J lost 0 bases, and 2 bases stayed unmatched. Germline V CDR1 and CDR2: MGHRA, YSYEKL. The CDR3 DNA sequence: TGCGCCAGCAGCCAGGACAGGGCCAGCACAGATACGCAGTATTTT. This translates into CASSQDRASTDTQYF.

The chain's CDR3 is CASSAPGGLWTDTQYF. CDR3 bases: TGTGCCAGCAGCGCCCCGGGGGGGCTTTGGACAGATACGCAGTATTTT. V is TRBV9 and J is TRBJ2-3, with 8 nucleotides matching TRBD2. The CDR3 covers 16 residues. From germline, CDR1 is SGDLS and CDR2 YYNGEE. With V trimmed by 3 bases and J by 3 bases, 9 bases remained unmatched.

This chain links TRBV7-9 with TRBJ2-7; the D gene is possibly TRBD1 (6 bases). V lost 0 bases, J lost 2 bases, and 23 bases lay in between. This CDR3 is built from 19 residues. Germline V gene sequence: CDR1 SEHNR, CDR2 FQNEAQ (reference sequence). CDR3 protein: CASSLARTAYSTNPYEQYF. CDR3 bases: TGTGCCAGCAGCTTAGCCCGGACAGCTTACTCTACGAATCCCTACGAGCAGTACTTC.

The rearrangement links TRBV10-1 to TRBJ2-5; weak D call: TRBD2 (6 bases). Germline loops: CDR1 WNHNN, CDR2 SYGVQD (reference sequence). Trimming cost V 6 bases and J 5 bases, with 13 bases left between them. The CDR3 runs to 13 residues. The chain's CDR3 is CASSGTLGETQYF. In DNA, the CDR3 is TGCGCCAGCAGCGGGACTCTGGGGGAGACCCAGTACTTC.